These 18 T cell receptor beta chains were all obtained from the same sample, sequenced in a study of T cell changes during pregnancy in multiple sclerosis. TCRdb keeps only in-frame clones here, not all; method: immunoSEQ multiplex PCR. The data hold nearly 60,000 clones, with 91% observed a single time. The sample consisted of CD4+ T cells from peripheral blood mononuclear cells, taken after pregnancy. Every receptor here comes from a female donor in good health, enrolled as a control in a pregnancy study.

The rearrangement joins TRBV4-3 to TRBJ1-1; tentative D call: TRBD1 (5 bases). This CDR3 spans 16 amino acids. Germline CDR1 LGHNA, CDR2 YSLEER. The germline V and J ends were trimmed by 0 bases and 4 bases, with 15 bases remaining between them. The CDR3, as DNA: TGCGCCAGCAGCCAAGATCATAGACAGCTGGGCACTGAAGCTTTCTTT. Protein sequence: CASSQDHRQLGTEAFF.

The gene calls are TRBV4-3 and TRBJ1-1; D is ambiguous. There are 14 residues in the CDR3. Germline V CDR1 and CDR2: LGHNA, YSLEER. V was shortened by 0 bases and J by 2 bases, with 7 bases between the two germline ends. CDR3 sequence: CASSQDAGNTEAFF. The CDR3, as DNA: TGCGCCAGCAGCCAAGATGCGGGCAACACTGAAGCTTTCTTT.

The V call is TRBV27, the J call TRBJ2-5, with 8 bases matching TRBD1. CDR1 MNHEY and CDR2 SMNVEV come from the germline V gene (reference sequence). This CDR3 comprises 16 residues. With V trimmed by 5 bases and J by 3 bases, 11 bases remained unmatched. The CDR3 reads CASSLRTGLGKETQYF. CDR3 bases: TGTGCCAGCAGTCTGCGGACAGGGCTGGGGAAAGAGACCCAGTACTTC.

In DNA form, the CDR3 reads TGTGCCAGCAGCCAAGGGTCACTAGTAGGTGGCGACGAGCAGTACTTC. Protein: CASSQGSLVGGDEQYF. This chain connects TRBV4-2 to TRBJ2-7; TRBD2 is a possible D gene (5 bases). The germline V gene has CDR1 LGHNA and CDR2 YNFKEQ. This CDR3 is built from 16 residues. Trimming left V 1 base short and J 5 bases short, with 18 bases between.

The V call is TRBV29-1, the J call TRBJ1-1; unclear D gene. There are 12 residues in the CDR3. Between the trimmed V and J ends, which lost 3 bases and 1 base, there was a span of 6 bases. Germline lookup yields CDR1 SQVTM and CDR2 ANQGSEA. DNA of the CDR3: TGCAGCGTTGACCGGAGGAACACTGAAGCTTTCTTT. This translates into CSVDRRNTEAFF. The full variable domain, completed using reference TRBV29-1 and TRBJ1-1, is SAVISQKPSRDICQRGTSLTIQCQVDSQVTMMFWYRQQPGQSLTLIATANQGSEATYESGFVIDKFPISRPNLTFSTLTVSNMSPEDSSIYLCSVDRRNTEAFFGQGTRLTVV.

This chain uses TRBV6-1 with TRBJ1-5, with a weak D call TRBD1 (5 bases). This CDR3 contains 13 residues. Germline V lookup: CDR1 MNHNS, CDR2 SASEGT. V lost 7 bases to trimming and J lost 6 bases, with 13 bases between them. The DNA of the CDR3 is TGTGCCAGCACCCCGTGGGGGGGTCAGCCCCAGCATTTT. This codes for CASTPWGGQPQHF.

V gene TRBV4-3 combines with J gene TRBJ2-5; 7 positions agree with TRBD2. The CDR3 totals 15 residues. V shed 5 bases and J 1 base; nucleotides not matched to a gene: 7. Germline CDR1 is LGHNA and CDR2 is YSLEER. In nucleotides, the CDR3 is TGCGCCAGCAGCAACCTTGGGGGGGGCCAAGAGACCCAGTACTTC. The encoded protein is CASSNLGGGQETQYF.

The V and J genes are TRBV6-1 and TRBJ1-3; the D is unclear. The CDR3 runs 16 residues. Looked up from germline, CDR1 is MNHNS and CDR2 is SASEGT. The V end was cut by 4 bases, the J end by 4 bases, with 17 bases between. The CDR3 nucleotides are TGTGCCAGCAGTGTTGAGGGCAGGCGGTCAGGAAACACCATATATTTT. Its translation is CASSVEGRRSGNTIYF.

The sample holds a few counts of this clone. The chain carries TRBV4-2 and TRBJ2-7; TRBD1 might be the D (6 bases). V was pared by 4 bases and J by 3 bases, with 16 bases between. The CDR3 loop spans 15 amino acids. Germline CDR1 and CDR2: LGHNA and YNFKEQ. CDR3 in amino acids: CASSRGDRQDYEQYF. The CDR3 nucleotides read TGTGCCAGCAGCCGAGGCGACCGACAGGACTACGAGCAGTACTTC.

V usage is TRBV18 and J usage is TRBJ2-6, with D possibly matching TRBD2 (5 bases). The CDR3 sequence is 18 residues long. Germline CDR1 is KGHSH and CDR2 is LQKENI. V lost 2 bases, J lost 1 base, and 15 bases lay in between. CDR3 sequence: CASSPSGEGISGANVLTF. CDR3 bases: TGTGCCAGCTCACCATCCGGAGAGGGTATTTCTGGGGCCAACGTCCTGACTTTC.

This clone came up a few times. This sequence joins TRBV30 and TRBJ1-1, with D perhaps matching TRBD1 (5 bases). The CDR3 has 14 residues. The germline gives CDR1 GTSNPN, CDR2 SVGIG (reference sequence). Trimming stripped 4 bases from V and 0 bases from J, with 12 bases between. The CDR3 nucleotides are TGTGCCTGGAAAAGACAGTCGATGAACACTGAAGCTTTCTTT. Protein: CAWKRQSMNTEAFF. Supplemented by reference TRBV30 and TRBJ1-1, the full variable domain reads SQTIHQWPATLVQPVGSPLSLECTVEGTSNPNLYWYRQAAGRGLQLLFYSVGIGQISSEVPQNLSASRPQDRQFILSSKKLLLSDSGFYLCAWKRQSMNTEAFFGQGTRLTVV.

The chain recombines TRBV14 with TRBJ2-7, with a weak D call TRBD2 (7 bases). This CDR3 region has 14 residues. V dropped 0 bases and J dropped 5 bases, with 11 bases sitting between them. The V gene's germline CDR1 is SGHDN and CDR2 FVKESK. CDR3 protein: CASSQERGAHEQYF. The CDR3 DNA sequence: TGTGCCAGCAGCCAAGAACGGGGGGCCCACGAGCAGTACTTC.

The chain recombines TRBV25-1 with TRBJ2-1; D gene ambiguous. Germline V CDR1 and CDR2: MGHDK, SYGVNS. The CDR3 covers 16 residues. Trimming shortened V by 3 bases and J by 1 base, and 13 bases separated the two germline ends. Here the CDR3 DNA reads TGTGCCAGCAGTGAGGCCGCATATCCTTCCTACAATGAGCAGTTCTTC. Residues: CASSEAAYPSYNEQFF.

This CDR3 is CASSSYRADLTEAFF. CDR3 DNA sequence: TGCGCCAGCAGTTCTTACAGGGCTGATCTTACTGAAGCTTTCTTT. The V and J genes are TRBV5-1 and TRBJ1-1; maybe TRBD1 (6 bases). Germline CDR1 is SGHRS and CDR2 is YFSETQ. This CDR3 comprises 15 residues. V lost 5 bases, J lost 5 bases, and 19 bases lay in between.

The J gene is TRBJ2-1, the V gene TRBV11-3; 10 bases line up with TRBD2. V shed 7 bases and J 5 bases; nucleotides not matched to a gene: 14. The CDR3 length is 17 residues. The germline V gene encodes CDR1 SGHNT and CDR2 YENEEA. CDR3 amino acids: CASTKGPGLAQNNEQFF. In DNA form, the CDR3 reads TGTGCCAGCACCAAGGGGCCGGGACTAGCGCAGAACAATGAGCAGTTCTTC.

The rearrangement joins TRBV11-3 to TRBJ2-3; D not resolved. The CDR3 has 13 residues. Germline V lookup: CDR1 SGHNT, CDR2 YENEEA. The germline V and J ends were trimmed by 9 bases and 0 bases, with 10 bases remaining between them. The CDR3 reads CASRTHSTDTQYF. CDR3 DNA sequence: TGTGCCAGTCGAACTCACAGCACAGATACGCAGTATTTT.

The CDR3 bases are TGTGCCAGCCCCACGGTGAGGTCCTCCTATAATTCACCCCTCCACTTT. Residues: CASPTVRSSYNSPLHF. The chain recombines TRBV6-6 with TRBJ1-6, with unresolved D. V lost 8 bases and J lost 0, with 14 bases in between. Per germline, CDR1 MNHNY and CDR2 SVGAGI (reference sequence). The CDR3 loop spans 16 amino acids.

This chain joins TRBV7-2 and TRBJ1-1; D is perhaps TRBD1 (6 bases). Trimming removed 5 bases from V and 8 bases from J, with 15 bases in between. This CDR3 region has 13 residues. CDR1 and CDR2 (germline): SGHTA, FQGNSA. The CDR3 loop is CASSVGQFWEAFF. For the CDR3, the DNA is TGTGCCAGCAGCGTCGGACAGTTTTGGGAAGCTTTCTTT.